A single sample is the source of the 23 T cell receptor beta chains below, sequenced in a study of kidney transplant recipient with SARS-CoV-2 infection. TCRdb passed the reads through MiXCR, listing each CDR3 protein once. The sample lists 250,000 or so distinct CDR3 sequences; around 26% were seen once. This specimen was a blood sample, taken at baseline and around day 110 from a kidney transplant recipient. The source of these receptors is a male patient aged 25-45 years who had COVID-19 and was a kidney transplant recipient. Some T cells may have originated in the graft donor.

In this sample, this clonotype turned up many times. The gene calls are TRBV5-6 and TRBJ1-2; D is unclear. CDR3 length: 16 residues. Germline V gene data show CDR1 as SGHDT and CDR2 as YYEEEE. V was shortened by 7 bases and J by 4 bases, with 23 bases between the two germline ends. CDR3 nucleotides: TGTGCCAGCTATGGATGCAATAGTCGAAAGACCTATGGCTACACCTTC. It codes for CASYGCNSRKTYGYTF.

This clonotype has at least ten counts. The chain is built from TRBV11-3 and TRBJ1-4; perhaps TRBD1 as D (5 bases). The V gene's germline CDR1 is SGHNT and CDR2 YENEEA. The CDR3 contains 14 residues. The ends were cut back, 5 bases at V and 8 bases at J, with 15 bases in the middle. The CDR3: CASSQEEGHEKLFF. The CDR3 DNA is TGTGCCAGCAGCCAAGAAGAGGGGCACGAAAAACTGTTTTTT.

This clonotype turned up a few times. V and J are TRBV30 and TRBJ1-6, with D tentatively TRBD1 (6 bases). This CDR3 is built from 14 residues. Germline lookup yields CDR1 GTSNPN and CDR2 SVGIG (reference sequence). V gave up 0 bases and J gave up 6 bases, with 9 bases separating them. DNA for the CDR3: TGTGCCTGGAGTGTAGGACAGTTTAATTCACCCCTCCACTTT. It encodes CAWSVGQFNSPLHF.

Comment on this clonotype: A much more abundant neighbour one base away suggests this may be a read error. The V call is TRBV10-3, the J call TRBJ2-1, with 8 bases fitting TRBD1. This CDR3 comprises 14 residues. Germline V CDR1 and CDR2: ENHRY, SYGVKD. CDR3 sequence (DNA): TGTACCATCTTGACAGGGGACGGGACGAATGAGCAGTTCTTC. Translating gives CTILTGDGTNEQFF.

In its sample, this clonotype was seen many times. The chain links TRBV19 to TRBJ1-4; D is unclear. Germline V lookup: CDR1 LNHDA, CDR2 SQIVND (reference sequence). V was clipped by 6 bases and J by 8 bases, with 13 bases between them. The CDR3 is 13 amino acids. CDR3 DNA sequence: TGTGCCAGTAGCCTAGACGATTACGAAAAACTGTTTTTT. Translated: CASSLDDYEKLFF.

This clonotype was counted at least ten times. The chain links TRBV11-2 to TRBJ2-1; 8 bases map to TRBD2. CDR3 length: 16 amino acids. Germline trimming cut 5 bases from V and 6 bases from J; bases unmatched to any gene: 12. Germline CDR1 reads SGHAT; CDR2 reads FQNNGV. CDR3 bases: TGTGCCAGCAGCCCCCAGAGTCAGAGCGGGAGCAATGAGCAGTTCTTC. It yields the protein CASSPQSQSGSNEQFF.

There are many counts of this clonotype. This chain uses TRBV2 with TRBJ1-5; D is perhaps TRBD1 (5 bases). V was trimmed by 6 bases and J by 6 bases, leaving 18 bases between them. CDR1 is SNHLY, CDR2 FYNNEI, per germline. The CDR3 sequence is 15 residues long. CDR3 loop: CASRQGVAVGQPQHF. The DNA for the CDR3 is TGTGCCAGCAGGCAGGGAGTAGCTGTCGGTCAGCCCCAGCATTTT.

Many counts were recorded for this clonotype. This rearrangement joins TRBV6-5 to TRBJ2-1; TRBD2 aligns across 13 bases. The germline V gene has CDR1 MNHEY and CDR2 SVGAGI. CDR3 length: 15 residues. The V and J ends lost 6 bases and 9 bases, in that order; junction bases with no gene match: 8. The CDR3 spells CASSSSGTSGTEQFF. The CDR3 coding sequence is TGTGCCAGCAGCAGTTCCGGGACTAGCGGGACTGAGCAGTTCTTC.

This clonotype was observed at least ten times. V usage is TRBV7-4 and J usage is TRBJ1-2; D unclear. Germline values: CDR1 SGHVT, CDR2 SQSDAQ. Trimming took 5 bases from V and 4 from J, leaving 23 bases between them. This CDR3 has 17 residues. The CDR3 is CASSVGFSARKTYGYTF. DNA for the CDR3: TGTGCCAGCAGCGTAGGGTTTTCAGCTCGAAAGACCTATGGCTACACCTTC.

In regard to this clonotype: Since a much larger clone is just one base distant, this may be a read error. V is TRBV7-9 and J is TRBJ1-2, with 9 bases fitting TRBD1. Per the germline V gene, CDR1 is SEHNR and CDR2 is FQNEAQ (reference sequence). Trimming at V came to 0 bases and at J to 4 bases, leaving 6 bases not matched to a gene. CDR3 length: 16 residues. The CDR3 sequence: CASSLAWDRETYGYTF. The DNA for the CDR3 is TGTGCCAGCAGCTTAGCCTGGGACAGGGAAACCTATGGCTACACCTTC.

This clonotype has at least ten counts. The genes are TRBV4-1 and TRBJ2-5; D is unclear. The germline V gene encodes CDR1 MGHRA and CDR2 YSYEKL. V was cut by 0 bases and J by 7 bases, with 12 bases left in between. This CDR3 region has 14 residues. The CDR3 nucleotides are TGCGCCAGCAGCCAAGATCAGACCGCAAGGACCCAGTACTTC. As protein: CASSQDQTARTQYF.

The J gene is TRBJ2-2, the V gene TRBV20-1; possibly TRBD2 for D (6 bases). Trimming took 5 bases from V and 5 from J, leaving 15 bases between them. The CDR3 consists of 14 residues. The germline CDR1 and CDR2 sequences are DFQATT and SNEGSKA (reference sequence). The CDR3 reads CSAVGLAGTGELFF. The CDR3 bases are TGCAGTGCTGTCGGGCTCGCGGGGACCGGGGAGCTGTTTTTT.

There are a few counts of this clonotype. J is TRBJ1-2 and V is TRBV6-4; D gene unclear. Germline V gene lookup returns CDR1 MRHNA and CDR2 SNTAGT. CDR3 length equals 17 residues. V lost 5 bases and J 4 bases, leaving 23 bases between the germline ends. CDR3 DNA: TGTGCCAGCAGTCAAATTACCTCACACGGAAAGACCTATGGCTACACCTTC. This codes for CASSQITSHGKTYGYTF.

This clonotype was recorded many times. This chain joins TRBV27 and TRBJ2-3; D is unclear. The CDR3 covers 14 residues. Trimming removed 3 bases from V and 2 bases from J, with 9 bases in between. Germline V CDR1 and CDR2: MNHEY, SMNVEV (reference sequence). The CDR3 region is CASSFGSLTDTQYF. The CDR3 DNA follows: TGTGCCAGCAGTTTCGGCTCCCTCACAGATACGCAGTATTTT.

Notes on this clonotype: Since a much larger clone is just one base distant, this may be a read error. V is TRBV6-5 and J is TRBJ2-2; 7 bases are shared with TRBD1. Germline assignment: CDR1 MNHEY and CDR2 SVGAGI. The ends lost 6 bases at V and 5 bases at J; junction bases unmatched: 12. The CDR3 totals 16 residues. DNA for the CDR3: TGTGCCAGCAGAAGCGGCTCAGGGGGATGGACCGGGGAGCTGTTTTTT. It translates to CASRSGSGGWTGELFF.

J is TRBJ1-2 and V is TRBV20-1; D is unresolved. CDR1 is DFQATT, CDR2 SNEGSKA, per germline (reference sequence). The CDR3 spans 16 residues. Trimming removed 4 bases from V and 4 bases from J, with 22 bases in between. The CDR3 DNA reads as TGCAGTGCTAATGCCGTGCTGTTTCGAAAGACCTATGGCTACACCTTC. This codes for CSANAVLFRKTYGYTF.

Points on this clonotype: A much bigger clone sits one base away, suggesting this may be a read error. This sequence joins TRBV2 and TRBJ1-1; the D gene is possibly TRBD1 (5 bases). Germline CDR1 SNHLY, CDR2 FYNNEI. The CDR3 covers 14 residues. The CDR3 spells CASSEWATDTGAFF. The CDR3 nucleotides read TGTGCCAGCAGTGAATGGGCCACGGACACTGGAGCTTTCTTT.

This clonotype has a count of ten or more. The chain couples TRBV7-1 to TRBJ1-2; unclear D gene. TRBV7-1 is known as an ORF, though its function is uncertain. The V and J ends lost 5 bases and 4 bases respectively, with 23 bases between them. CDR3 length: 17 residues. The CDR3 is CASSPPRHEGKTYGYTF. The DNA for the CDR3 is TGTGCCAGCAGCCCTCCGCGTCACGAGGGAAAGACCTATGGCTACACCTTC.

Worth noting for this clonotype: The junction departs from the called germline gene at one end, perhaps through a read error. The CDR3 is CASSNSLGNEQSF. Here the CDR3 DNA reads TGTGCCAGCAGTAATTCGTTAGGCAATGAGCAGTCCTTC. The J gene is TRBJ2-1, the V gene TRBV6-2 or TRBV6-3, with D uncertain. The CDR3 consists of 13 residues. Germline CDR1 is MNHEY and CDR2 is SVGEGT.

This clonotype was seen at least ten times. The chain combines TRBV9 with TRBJ2-7, with D uncertain. The CDR3 has 14 amino acids. Between the trimmed V and J ends, which lost 0 bases and 3 bases, there was a span of 10 bases. Per germline, CDR1 SGDLS and CDR2 YYNGEE. In nucleotides, the CDR3 is TGTGCCAGCAGCGTAGGGGGTAGTTACTACGAGCAGTACTTC. Translation gives CASSVGGSYYEQYF.

This clonotype was recorded at least ten times. This chain uses TRBV19 with TRBJ2-7, with 8 positions matching TRBD1. The CDR3 sequence is 15 residues long. V lost 1 base to trimming and J lost 1 base; unmatched junction nucleotides: 3. Germline-derived CDR1 and CDR2 are LNHDA and SQIVND (reference sequence). CDR3 in amino acids: CASSIADRGSYEQYF. The DNA of the CDR3 is TGTGCCAGTAGTATAGCTGACAGGGGATCCTACGAGCAGTACTTC.

As concerns this clonotype: This may stem from a read error, because a much larger clone lies one nucleotide away. The genes are TRBV5-1 and TRBJ1-2; D is possibly TRBD1 (5 bases). Germline loops: CDR1 SGHRS, CDR2 YFSETQ. This CDR3 has 14 residues. Trimming cost V 3 bases and J 3 bases, with 12 bases left between them. CDR3 sequence (DNA): TGCGCCAGCAGCTCGGTTGTAGGGGACTATGGCTACACCTTC. Its translation is CASSSVVGDYGYTF.

Only a few counts were recorded for this clonotype. The V call is TRBV5-1, the J call TRBJ2-5, with TRBD2 matching 8 bases. Germline CDR1 reads SGHRS; CDR2 reads YFSETQ. This CDR3 has 15 residues. Trimming cost V 0 bases and J 0 bases; bases outside gene matches: 1. As DNA, the CDR3 is TGCGCCAGCAGCTTGGGCGGGGGGTACCAAGAGACCCAGTACTTC. As protein: CASSLGGGYQETQYF.